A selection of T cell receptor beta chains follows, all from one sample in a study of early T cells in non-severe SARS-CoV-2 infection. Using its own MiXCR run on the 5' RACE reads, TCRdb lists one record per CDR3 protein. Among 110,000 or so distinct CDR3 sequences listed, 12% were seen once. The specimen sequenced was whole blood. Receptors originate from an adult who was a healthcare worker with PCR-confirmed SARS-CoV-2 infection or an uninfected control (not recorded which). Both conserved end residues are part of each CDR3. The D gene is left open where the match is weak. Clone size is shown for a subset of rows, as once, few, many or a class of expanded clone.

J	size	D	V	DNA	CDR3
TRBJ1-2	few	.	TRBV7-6	TGTGCCAGCAGCTTATTGGGTATAGGGACCTATGGCTACACCTTC	CASSLLGIGTYGYTF
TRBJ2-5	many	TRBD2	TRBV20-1	TGCAGTGCTAGAGTAGGGACTAGCGGGAAAGAGACCCAGTACTTC	CSARVGTSGKETQYF
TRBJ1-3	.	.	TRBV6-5	TGTGCCAGCAGTTACTCGTCAGGTGGAAACACCATATATTTT	CASSYSSGGNTIYF
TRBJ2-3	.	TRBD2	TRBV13	TGTGCCAGCAGCCGGACTAGCGGGAGTCACGATACGCAGTATTTT	CASSRTSGSHDTQYF
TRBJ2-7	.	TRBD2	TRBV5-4	TGTGCCAGCAGCTTGGCGCCGACTAGCGGGAAGTACGAGCAGTACTTC	CASSLAPTSGKYEQYF
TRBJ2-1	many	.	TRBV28	TGTGCCAGCGGTCGTGGGGGGTTCTACAATGAGCAGTTCTTC	CASGRGGFYNEQFF
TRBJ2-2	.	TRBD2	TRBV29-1	TGCAGCGTTGGACTAGCGGGAGGCACCACCGGGGAGCTGTTTTTT	CSVGLAGGTTGELFF
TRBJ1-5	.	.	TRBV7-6	TGTGCCAGCAGCTTAAATGACGGATACAATCAGCCCCAGCATTTT	CASSLNDGYNQPQHF
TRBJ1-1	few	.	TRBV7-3	TGTGCCAGCAGCCCGTCGGGACAACCGAACACTGAAGCTTTCTTT	CASSPSGQPNTEAFF
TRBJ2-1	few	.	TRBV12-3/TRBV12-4	TGTGCCAGCACCAAAGGGGTTGAGCAGTTCTTC	CASTKGVEQFF
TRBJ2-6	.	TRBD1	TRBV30	TGTGCCTGGAGTGTGAAAAGCCTCGGACAGGGATTGGGCTCTGGGGCCAACGTCCTGACTTTC	CAWSVKSLGQGLGSGANVLTF
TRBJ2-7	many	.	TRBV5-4	TGTGCCAGCAGCGACAACTACGAGCAGTACTTC	CASSDNYEQYF
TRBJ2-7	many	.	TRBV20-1	TGCAGTGCTAGACCCCAGGTTCTCGAGCAGTACTTC	CSARPQVLEQYF
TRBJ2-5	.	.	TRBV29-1	TGCAGCGGCGGGACGGCTCAAGAGACCCAGTACTTC	CSGGTAQETQYF
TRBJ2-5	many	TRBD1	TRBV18	TGTGCCAGCTCACCCGGGACAGGGGATTCTGAGACCCAGTACTTC	CASSPGTGDSETQYF
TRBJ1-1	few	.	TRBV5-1	TGCGCCAGCAGCTTGGTGACAGGCGGGGGCACTGAAGCTTTCTTT	CASSLVTGGGTEAFF
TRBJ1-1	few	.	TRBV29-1	TGCAGCGCATACCCCATGAACACTGAAGCTTTCTTT	CSAYPMNTEAFF
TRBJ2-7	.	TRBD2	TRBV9	TGTGCCAGCAGCGTTTTGGCTAGCGGGCCCTACGAGCAGTACTTC	CASSVLASGPYEQYF
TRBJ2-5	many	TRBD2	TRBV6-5	TGTGCCAGCAGGCGAGCGGGGGAGACCCAGTACTTC	CASRRAGETQYF
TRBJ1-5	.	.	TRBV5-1	TGCGCCAGCAGCCTCGACAGTTCCACCTCTCAGCCCCAGCATTTT	CASSLDSSTSQPQHF
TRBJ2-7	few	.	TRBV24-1	TGTGCCACCAGTGATAAAACAGCTGATTACGAGCAGTACTTC	CATSDKTADYEQYF
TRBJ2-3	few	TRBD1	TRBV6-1	TGTGCCAGCAGTGCCGGACAGGACACAGATACGCAGTATTTT	CASSAGQDTDTQYF
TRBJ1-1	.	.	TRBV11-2	TGTGCCAGCAGCTTACAATTGTCTACCATGAACACTGAAGCTTTCTTT	CASSLQLSTMNTEAFF
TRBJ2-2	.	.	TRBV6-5	TGTGCCAGCAGGGCAGCGAGGAACACCGGGGAGCTGTTTTTT	CASRAARNTGELFF
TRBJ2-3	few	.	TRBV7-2	TGTGCCAGCAGCGCCTACTCTAGCGCCCCCACAGATACGCAGTATTTT	CASSAYSSAPTDTQYF
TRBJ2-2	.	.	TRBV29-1	TGCAGCGGAAGGACGGGCCCCGGGGAGCTGTTTTTT	CSGRTGPGELFF
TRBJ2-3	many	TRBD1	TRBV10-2	TGCGCCAGCAGATTCCCGGGACAGGGGGCAGATACGCAGTATTTT	CASRFPGQGADTQYF
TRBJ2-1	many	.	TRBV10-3	TGTGCCATCAGTGGACCTGGTACAGAGCAGTTCTTC	CAISGPGTEQFF
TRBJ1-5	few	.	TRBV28	TGTGCCAGCAAACCCCCCCACAGGGACGGGCCCCAGCATTTT	CASKPPHRDGPQHF